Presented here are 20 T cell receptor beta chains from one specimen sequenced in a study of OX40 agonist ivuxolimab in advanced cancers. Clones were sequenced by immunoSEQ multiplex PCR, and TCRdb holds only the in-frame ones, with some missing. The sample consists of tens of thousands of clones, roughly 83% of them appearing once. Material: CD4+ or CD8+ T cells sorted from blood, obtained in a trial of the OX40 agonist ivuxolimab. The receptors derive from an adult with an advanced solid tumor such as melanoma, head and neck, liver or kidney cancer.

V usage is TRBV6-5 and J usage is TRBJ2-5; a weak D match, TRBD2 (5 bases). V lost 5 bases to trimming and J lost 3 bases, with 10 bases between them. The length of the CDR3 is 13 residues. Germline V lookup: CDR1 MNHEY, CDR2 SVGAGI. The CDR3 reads CASSRPGEETQYF. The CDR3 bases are TGTGCCAGCAGTCGACCCGGGGAAGAGACCCAGTACTTC.

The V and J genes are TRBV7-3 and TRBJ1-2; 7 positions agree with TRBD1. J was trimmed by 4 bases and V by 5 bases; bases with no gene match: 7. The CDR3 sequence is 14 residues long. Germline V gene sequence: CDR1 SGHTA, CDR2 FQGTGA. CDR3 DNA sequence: TGTGCCAGCAGCAGATTAGGGGGCGGCTATGGCTACACCTTC. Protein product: CASSRLGGGYGYTF.

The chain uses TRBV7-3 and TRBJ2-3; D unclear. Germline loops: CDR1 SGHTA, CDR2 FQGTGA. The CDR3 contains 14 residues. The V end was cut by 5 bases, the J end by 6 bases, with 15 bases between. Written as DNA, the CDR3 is TGTGCCAGCAGCCCCGGCATGGTGGGGGATACGCAGTATTTT. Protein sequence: CASSPGMVGDTQYF.

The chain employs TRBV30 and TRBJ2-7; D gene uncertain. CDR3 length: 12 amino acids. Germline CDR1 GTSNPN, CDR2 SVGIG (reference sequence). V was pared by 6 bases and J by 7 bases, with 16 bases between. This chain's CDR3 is CACFVGAREQYF. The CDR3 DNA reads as TGTGCCTGCTTTGTAGGAGCGAGGGAGCAGTACTTC.

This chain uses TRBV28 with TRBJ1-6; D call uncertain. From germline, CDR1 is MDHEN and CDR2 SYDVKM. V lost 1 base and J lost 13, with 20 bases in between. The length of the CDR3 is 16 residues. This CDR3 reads CASSLLSLGGLGPLHF. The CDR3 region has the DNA TGTGCCAGCAGTTTATTAAGTTTGGGCGGACTAGGGCCCCTCCACTTT.

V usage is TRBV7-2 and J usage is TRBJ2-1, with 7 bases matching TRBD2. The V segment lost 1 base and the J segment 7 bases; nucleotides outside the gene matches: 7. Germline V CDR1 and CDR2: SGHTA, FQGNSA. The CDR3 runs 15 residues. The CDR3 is CASSLVGGKRNEQFF. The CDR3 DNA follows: TGTGCCAGCAGCTTAGTCGGGGGGAAGAGAAATGAGCAGTTCTTC.

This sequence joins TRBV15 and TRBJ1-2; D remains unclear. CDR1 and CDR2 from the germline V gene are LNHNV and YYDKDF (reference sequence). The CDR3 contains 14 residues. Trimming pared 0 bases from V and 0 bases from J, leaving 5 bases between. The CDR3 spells CATSRDFANYGYTF. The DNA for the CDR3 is TGTGCCACCAGCAGAGATTTCGCTAACTATGGCTACACCTTC.

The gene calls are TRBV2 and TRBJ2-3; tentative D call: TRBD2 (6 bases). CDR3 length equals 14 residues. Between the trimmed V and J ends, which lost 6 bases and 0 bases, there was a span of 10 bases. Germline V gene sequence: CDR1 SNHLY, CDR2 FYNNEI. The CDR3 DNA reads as TGTGCCAGCAGCTTCGGGACTAGCACAGATACGCAGTATTTT. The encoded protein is CASSFGTSTDTQYF.

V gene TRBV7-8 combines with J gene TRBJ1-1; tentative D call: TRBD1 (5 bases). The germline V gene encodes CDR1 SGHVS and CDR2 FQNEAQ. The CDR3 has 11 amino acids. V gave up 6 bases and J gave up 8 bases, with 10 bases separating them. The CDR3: CASRSWGEAFF. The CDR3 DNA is TGTGCCAGCAGGAGTTGGGGGGAAGCTTTCTTT. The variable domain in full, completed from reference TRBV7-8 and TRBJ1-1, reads GAGVSQSPRYKVAKRGQDVALRCDPISGHVSLFWYQQALGQGPEFLTYFQNEAQLDKSGLPSDRFFAERPEGSVSTLKIQRTQQEDSAVYLCASRSWGEAFFGQGTRLTVV.

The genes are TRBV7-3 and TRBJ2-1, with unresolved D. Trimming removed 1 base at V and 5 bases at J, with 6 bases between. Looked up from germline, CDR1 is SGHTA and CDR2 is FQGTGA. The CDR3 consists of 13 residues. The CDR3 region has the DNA TGTGCCAGCAGCTTAAATCCAGACAATGAGCAGTTCTTC. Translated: CASSLNPDNEQFF.

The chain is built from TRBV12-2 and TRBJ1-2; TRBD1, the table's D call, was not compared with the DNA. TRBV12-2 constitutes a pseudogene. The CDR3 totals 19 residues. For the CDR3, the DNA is TGTGCAAGTCGCTTGGTCAGAGAAGGGGTTGGGATCTTTAACTATGGCTACACCTTC. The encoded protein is CASRLVREGVGIFNYGYTF.

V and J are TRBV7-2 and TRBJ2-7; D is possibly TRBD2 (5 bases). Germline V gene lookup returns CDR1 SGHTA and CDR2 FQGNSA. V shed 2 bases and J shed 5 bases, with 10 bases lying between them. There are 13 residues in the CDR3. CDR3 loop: CASSLPPGDEQYF. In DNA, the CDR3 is TGTGCCAGCAGCTTACCCCCCGGGGACGAGCAGTACTTC.

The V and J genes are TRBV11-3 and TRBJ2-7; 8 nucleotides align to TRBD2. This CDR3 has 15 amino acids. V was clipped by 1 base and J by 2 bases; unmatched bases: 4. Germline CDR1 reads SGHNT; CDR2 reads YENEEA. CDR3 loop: CASSLVGAGAYEQYF. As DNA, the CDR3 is TGTGCCAGCAGCTTAGTGGGAGCGGGAGCCTACGAGCAGTACTTC.

The CDR3 region is CASSFPGDGTSRYEQYF. For the CDR3, the DNA is TGTGCCAGCAGCTTCCCCGGGGATGGGACTAGCCGGTACGAGCAGTACTTC. This chain joins TRBV7-2 and TRBJ2-7; 9 nucleotides agree with TRBD2. In germline, CDR1 is SGHTA, CDR2 FQGNSA. V trimming: 3 bases; J trimming: 4 bases; junction bases outside the gene matches: 13. The CDR3 consists of 17 residues. The complete variable domain, with remaining parts taken from reference TRBV7-2 and TRBJ2-7, reads GAGVSQSPSNKVTEKGKDVELRCDPISGHTALYWYRQSLGQGLEFLIYFQGNSAPDKSGLPSDRFSAERTGGSVSTLTIQRTQQEDSAVYLCASSFPGDGTSRYEQYFGPGTRLTVT.

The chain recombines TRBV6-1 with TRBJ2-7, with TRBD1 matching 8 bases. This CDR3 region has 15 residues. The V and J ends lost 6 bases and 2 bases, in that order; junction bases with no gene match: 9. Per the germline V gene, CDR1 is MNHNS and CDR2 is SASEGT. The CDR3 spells CASSAGTGKTYEQYF. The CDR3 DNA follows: TGTGCCAGCAGCGCCGGGACAGGCAAAACCTACGAGCAGTACTTC.

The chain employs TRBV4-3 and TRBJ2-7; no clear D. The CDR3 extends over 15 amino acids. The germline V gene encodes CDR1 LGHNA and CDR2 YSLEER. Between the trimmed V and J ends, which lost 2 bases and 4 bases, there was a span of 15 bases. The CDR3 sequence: CASSQYLVGPYEQYF. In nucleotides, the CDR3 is TGCGCCAGCAGCCAATACTTGGTCGGCCCGTACGAGCAGTACTTC.

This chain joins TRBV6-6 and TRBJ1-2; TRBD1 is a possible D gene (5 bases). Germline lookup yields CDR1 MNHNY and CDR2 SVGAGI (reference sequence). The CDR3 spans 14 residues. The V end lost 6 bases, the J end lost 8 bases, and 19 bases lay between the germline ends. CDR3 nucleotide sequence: TGTGCCAGCAGGGAGAGTGGGGCCACTATGGGCTACACCTTC. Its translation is CASRESGATMGYTF.

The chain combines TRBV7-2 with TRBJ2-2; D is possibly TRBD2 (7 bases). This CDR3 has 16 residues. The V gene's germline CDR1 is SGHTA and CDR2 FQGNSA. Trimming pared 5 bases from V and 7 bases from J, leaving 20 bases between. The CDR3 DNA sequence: TGTGCCAGCAGCCCTACAAGGACGGGGGGCGGCGGGGAGCTGTTTTTT. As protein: CASSPTRTGGGGELFF. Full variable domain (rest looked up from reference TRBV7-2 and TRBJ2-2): GAGVSQSPSNKVTEKGKDVELRCDPISGHTALYWYRQSLGQGLEFLIYFQGNSAPDKSGLPSDRFSAERTGGSVSTLTIQRTQQEDSAVYLCASSPTRTGGGGELFFGEGSRLTVL.

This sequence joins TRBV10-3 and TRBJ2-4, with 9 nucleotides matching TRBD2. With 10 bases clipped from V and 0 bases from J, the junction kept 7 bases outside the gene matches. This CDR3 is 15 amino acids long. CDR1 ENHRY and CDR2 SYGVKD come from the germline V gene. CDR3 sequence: CATLAGDLAKNIQYF. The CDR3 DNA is TGTGCCACCTTAGCGGGGGACTTAGCCAAAAACATTCAGTACTTC.

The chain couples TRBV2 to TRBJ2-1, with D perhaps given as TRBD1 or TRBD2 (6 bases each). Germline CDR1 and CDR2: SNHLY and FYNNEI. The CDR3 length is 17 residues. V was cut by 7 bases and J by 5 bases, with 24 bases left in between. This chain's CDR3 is CASNSKGGRTNDNEQFF. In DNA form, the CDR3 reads TGTGCCAGCAACTCCAAGGGGGGACGCACCAATGACAATGAGCAGTTCTTC.